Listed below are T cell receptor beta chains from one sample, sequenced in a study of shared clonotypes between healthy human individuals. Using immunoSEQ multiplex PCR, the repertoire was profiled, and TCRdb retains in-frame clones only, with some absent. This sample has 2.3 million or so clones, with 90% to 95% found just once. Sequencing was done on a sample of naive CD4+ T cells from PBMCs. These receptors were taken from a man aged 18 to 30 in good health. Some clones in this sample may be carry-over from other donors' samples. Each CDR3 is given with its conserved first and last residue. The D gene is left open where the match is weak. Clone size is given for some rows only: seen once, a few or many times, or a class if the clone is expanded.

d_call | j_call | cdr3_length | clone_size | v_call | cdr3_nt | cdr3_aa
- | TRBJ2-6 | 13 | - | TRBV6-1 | TGTGCCAGCTATATAACTGGGGCCAACGTCCTGACTTTC | CASYITGANVLTF
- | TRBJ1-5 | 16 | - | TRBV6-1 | TGTGCCAGCAGTGCCACTGTTGTAGGAGACAATCAGCCCCAGCATTTT | CASSATVVGDNQPQHF
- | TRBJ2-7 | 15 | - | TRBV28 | TGTGCCAGCAGTTTTATGCGACCCAATTCGTACGAGCAGTACTTC | CASSFMRPNSYEQYF
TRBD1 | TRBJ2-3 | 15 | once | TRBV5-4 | TGTGCCAGCAGCAAGGGACAGACAGACACAGATACGCAGTATTTT | CASSKGQTDTDTQYF
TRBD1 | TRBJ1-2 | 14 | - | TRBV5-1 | TGCGCCAGCAGCACCCGGACAGGGGCCTATGGCTACACCTTC | CASSTRTGAYGYTF
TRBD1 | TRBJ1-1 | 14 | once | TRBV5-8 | TGTGCCAGCAGGTCCAGGGGGGTGATCACTGAAGCTTTCTTT | CASRSRGVITEAFF
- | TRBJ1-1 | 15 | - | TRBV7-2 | TGTGCCAGCAGCTTCCGGGTCCCCAGGGGCACTGAAGCTTTCTTT | CASSFRVPRGTEAFF
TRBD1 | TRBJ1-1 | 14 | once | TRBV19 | TGTGCCAGTAGGGTCTCAGGGGGTAGGACTGAAGCTTTCTTT | CASRVSGGRTEAFF
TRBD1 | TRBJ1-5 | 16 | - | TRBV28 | TGTGCCAGCAATCCAGGGACAGGGTTTAGCAATCAGCCCCAGCATTTT | CASNPGTGFSNQPQHF
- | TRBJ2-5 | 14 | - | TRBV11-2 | TGTGCCAGCAGCTTGACCGCTGGGGGGGAGACCCAGTACTTC | CASSLTAGGETQYF
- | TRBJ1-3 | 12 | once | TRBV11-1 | TGTGCCAGCAGCCTGAACAGGGACACCATATATTTT | CASSLNRDTIYF
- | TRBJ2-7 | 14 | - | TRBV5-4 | TGTGCCAGCAGCTTCGCCGGGGAACACTACGAGCAGTACTTC | CASSFAGEHYEQYF
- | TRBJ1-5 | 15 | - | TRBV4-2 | TGTGCCAGCAGCCCCCAAGTTCAGGGCGGTCAGCCCCAGCATTTT | CASSPQVQGGQPQHF
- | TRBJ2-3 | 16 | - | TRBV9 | TGTGCCAGCAGCCCCGGGACACCTTCTAGCACAGATACGCAGTATTTT | CASSPGTPSSTDTQYF
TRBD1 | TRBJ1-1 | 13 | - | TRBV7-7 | TGTGCCAGCAGCCGGGACAGGGAGGCTGAAGCTTTCTTT | CASSRDREAEAFF
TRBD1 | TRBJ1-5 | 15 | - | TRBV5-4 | TGTGCCAGCAGCCTCGACAGGGGCGAGAATCAGCCCCAGCATTTT | CASSLDRGENQPQHF
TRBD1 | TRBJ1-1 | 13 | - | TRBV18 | TGTGCCAGCTCACCAGGGACAGTCACTGAAGCTTTCTTT | CASSPGTVTEAFF
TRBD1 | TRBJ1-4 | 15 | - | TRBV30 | TGTGCCTGGAGTCTCCCGGACAGGACGTATGAAAAACTGTTTTTT | CAWSLPDRTYEKLFF
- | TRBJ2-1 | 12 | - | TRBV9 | TGTGCCAGCAGCGGAGCAGCATGGGGGAAGTTCTTC | CASSGAAWGKFF
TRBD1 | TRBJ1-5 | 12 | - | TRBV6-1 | TGTGCCAGCAGTGCGGACAGGGGTACCCAGCATTTT | CASSADRGTQHF
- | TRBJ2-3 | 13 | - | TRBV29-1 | TGCAGCGTTCGGTGGGACTTAACAGATACGCAGTATTTT | CSVRWDLTDTQYF
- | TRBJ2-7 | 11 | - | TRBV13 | TGTGCCAGCAGCTTCTACTACGAGCAGTACTTC | CASSFYYEQYF
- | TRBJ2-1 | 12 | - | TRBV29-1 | TGCAGCGTTGATAGGGTCTACAATGAGCAGTTCTTC | CSVDRVYNEQFF
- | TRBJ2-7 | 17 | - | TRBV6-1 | TGTGCCAGCAGTGCACGGGGGCTCGGGAGAGCGCTTGTCGAGCAGTACTTC | CASSARGLGRALVEQYF
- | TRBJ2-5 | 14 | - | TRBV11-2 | TGTGCCAGCAGCACAACAGGCCCCCAAGAGACCCAGTACTTC | CASSTTGPQETQYF
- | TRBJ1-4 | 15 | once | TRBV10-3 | TGTGCCACCGCACCCGGCCGGGGGCGTGATGTAAAACTGTTTTTT | CATAPGRGRDVKLFF
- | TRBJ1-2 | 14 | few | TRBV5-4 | TGTGCCAGCAGCTTGGGGAGCAGGGACTATGGCTACACCTTC | CASSLGSRDYGYTF
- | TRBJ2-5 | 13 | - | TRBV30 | TGTGCCTGGAGTGTTAGGGGGAGTCGGACCCAGTACTTC | CAWSVRGSRTQYF
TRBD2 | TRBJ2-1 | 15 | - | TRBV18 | TGTGCCAGCTCACAGATGGGACTAGCCCTTGAAGGGCAGTTCTTC | CASSQMGLALEGQFF
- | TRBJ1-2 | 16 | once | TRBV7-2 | TGTGCCAGCAGCTTGGCCACGACCGGGGCTTGGGATGGCTACACCTTC | CASSLATTGAWDGYTF
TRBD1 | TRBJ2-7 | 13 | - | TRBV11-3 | TGTGCCAGCAGGAGGACAGGGGGTAACGAGCAGTACTTC | CASRRTGGNEQYF
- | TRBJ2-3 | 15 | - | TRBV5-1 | TGCGCCAGCAGCTTGGAAACGGAAGGCACAGATACGCAGTATTTT | CASSLETEGTDTQYF
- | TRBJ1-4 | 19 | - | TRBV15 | TGTGCCACCAGCAGAGCCAAAAGGGGGGGACGAGGCACTAATGAAAAACTGTTTTTT | CATSRAKRGGRGTNEKLFF
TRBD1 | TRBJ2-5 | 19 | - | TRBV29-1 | TGCAGCGTCGTTCCCAGGGAAGGACAGGGGCCGGGGACGGGAGAGACCCAGTACTTC | CSVVPREGQGPGTGETQYF
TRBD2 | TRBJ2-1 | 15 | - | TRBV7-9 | TGTGCCAGCAGCTTTATAGCGGGAGTAGGGGATGAGCAGTTCTTC | CASSFIAGVGDEQFF
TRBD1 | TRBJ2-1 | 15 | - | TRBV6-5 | TGTGCCAGCGCCGATAGGGGGCTTTCCTACAATGAGCAGTTCTTC | CASADRGLSYNEQFF
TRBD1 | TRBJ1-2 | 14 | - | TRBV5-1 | TGCGCCAGCAGCATTGGGACAGGGGACCTTGGCTACACCTTC | CASSIGTGDLGYTF
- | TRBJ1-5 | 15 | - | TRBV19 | TGTGCCAGTAGTATCAGGGCCCCGCGCAATCAGCCCCAGCATTTT | CASSIRAPRNQPQHF
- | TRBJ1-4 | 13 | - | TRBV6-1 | TGTGCCGGAGGACTTGCAACTAATGAAAAACTGTTTTTT | CAGGLATNEKLFF
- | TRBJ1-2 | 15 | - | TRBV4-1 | TGCGCCAGCAGCCAAGTCGGGACAATCAACTATGGCTACACCTTC | CASSQVGTINYGYTF
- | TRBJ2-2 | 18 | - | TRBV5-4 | TGTGCCAGCAGCTTCTTCAGGGACGGGGGTCCGAACACCGGGGAGCTGTTTTTT | CASSFFRDGGPNTGELFF
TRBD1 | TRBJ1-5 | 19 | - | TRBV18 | TGTGCCAGCTCACTAGGACAGGGGGCATCTTTGTCGGCCAATCAGCCCCAGCATTTT | CASSLGQGASLSANQPQHF
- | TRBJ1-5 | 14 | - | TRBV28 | TGTGCCAGCAGCCCAGGGTCGAGCAATCAGCCCCAGCATTTT | CASSPGSSNQPQHF
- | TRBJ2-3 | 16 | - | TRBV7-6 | TGTGCCAGCAGCCCCGGGACGTCTGTAGCGGCCGATACGCAGTATTTT | CASSPGTSVAADTQYF
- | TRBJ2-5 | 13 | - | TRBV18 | TGTGCCAGCTCACCGGTGGGGGGAGAGACCCAGTACTTC | CASSPVGGETQYF
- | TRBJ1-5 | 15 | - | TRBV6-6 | TGTGCCAGCAGTTACCTTTCGGGCGGCAATCAGCCCCAGCATTTT | CASSYLSGGNQPQHF
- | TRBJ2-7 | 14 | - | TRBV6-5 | TGTGCCAGCAGCCAGACGGGAAGCTCCTACGAGCAGTACTTC | CASSQTGSSYEQYF
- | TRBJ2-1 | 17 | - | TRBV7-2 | TGTGCCAGCAGCCGATGGGGGGCTAGCGGTACCTACAATGAGCAGTTCTTC | CASSRWGASGTYNEQFF
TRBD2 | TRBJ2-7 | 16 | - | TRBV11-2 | TGTGCCAGCAGAGACTGGCGGGAGGGCCGAACATACGAGCAGTACTTC | CASRDWREGRTYEQYF
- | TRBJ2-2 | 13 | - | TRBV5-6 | TGTGCCAGCAGCTTAATAGCATCCGGGGAGCTGTTTTTT | CASSLIASGELFF